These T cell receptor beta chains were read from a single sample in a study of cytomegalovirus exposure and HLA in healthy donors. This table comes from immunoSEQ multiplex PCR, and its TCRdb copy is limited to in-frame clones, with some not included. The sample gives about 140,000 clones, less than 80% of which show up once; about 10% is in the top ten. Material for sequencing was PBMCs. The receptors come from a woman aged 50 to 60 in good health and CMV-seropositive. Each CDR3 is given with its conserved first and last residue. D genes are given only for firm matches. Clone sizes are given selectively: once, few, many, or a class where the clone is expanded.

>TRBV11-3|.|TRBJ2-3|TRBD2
TGTGCCAGCAGCCTAGGAGGAATGGGACTAGCGGACCCAGATACGCAGTATTTT
CASSLGGMGLADPDTQYF
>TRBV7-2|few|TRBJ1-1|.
TGTGCCAGCAGCCGAGACAGTCAGGGCACTGAAGCTTTCTTT
CASSRDSQGTEAFF
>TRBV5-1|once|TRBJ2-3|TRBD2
TGCGCCAGCAGCTTGGACGGGGGGGGCACAGATACGCAGTATTTT
CASSLDGGGTDTQYF
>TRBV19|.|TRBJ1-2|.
TGTGCCAGTAGTATAGACATCTATGGCTACACCTTC
CASSIDIYGYTF
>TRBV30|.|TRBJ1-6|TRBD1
TGTGCCTGGAGTTTCCGGGACAGCCTGCACTTT
CAWSFRDSLHF
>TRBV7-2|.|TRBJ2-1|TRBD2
TGTGCCAGCAGTCTAGCGGGGAGCTCCTACAATGAGCAGTTCTTC
CASSLAGSSYNEQFF
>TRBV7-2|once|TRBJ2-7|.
TGTGCCAGCAGCTCCCGGTTACCCTCCTACGAGCAGTACTTC
CASSSRLPSYEQYF
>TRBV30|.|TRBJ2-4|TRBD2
TGTGCCTGGACTAGCGGGGGGCCTAAAAACATTCAGTACTTC
CAWTSGGPKNIQYF
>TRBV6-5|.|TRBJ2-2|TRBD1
TGTGCCAGCAGTTGGGACAGGGGGCGCTTTACCGGGGAGCTGTTTTTT
CASSWDRGRFTGELFF
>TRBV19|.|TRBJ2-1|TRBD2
TGTGCCAGTTCGACTAGCGGGGGGGCGAGCGGCGATGAGCAGTTCTTC
CASSTSGGASGDEQFF
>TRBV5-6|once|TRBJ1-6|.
TGTGCCAGCAGCTCGGGACAACTGAATTCACCCCTCCACTTT
CASSSGQLNSPLHF
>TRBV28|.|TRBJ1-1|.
TGTGCCAGCAGTTTTAATTCGGACACTGAAGCTTTCTTT
CASSFNSDTEAFF
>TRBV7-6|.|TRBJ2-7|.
TGTGCCAGCAGCTTAGGTTCGGGACTCGAGCAGTACTTC
CASSLGSGLEQYF
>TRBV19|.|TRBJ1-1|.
TGTGCCAGTAGTTGGCAGGCGAACACTGAAGCTTTCTTT
CASSWQANTEAFF
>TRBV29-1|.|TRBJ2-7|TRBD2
TGCAGCGTTGTCCTAGGGACTAGCGGCGAGCAGTACTTC
CSVVLGTSGEQYF
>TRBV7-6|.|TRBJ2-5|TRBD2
TGTGCCAGCAGCTCCCCTGTAGCGGGGAAAGAGACCCAGTACTTC
CASSSPVAGKETQYF
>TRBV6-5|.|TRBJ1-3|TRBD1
TGTGCCAGCAGGGACAGGGGAACTGGAAACACCATATATTTT
CASRDRGTGNTIYF
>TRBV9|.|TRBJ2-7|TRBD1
TGTGCCAGCAGCCTCGGACAGGGGGCGCGTGAGCAGTACTTC
CASSLGQGAREQYF
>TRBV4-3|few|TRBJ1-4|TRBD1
TGCGCCAGCAGCCAAGGTGCGAGGCAGGGGGTGGAAAAACTGTTTTTT
CASSQGARQGVEKLFF
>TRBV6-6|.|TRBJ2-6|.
TGTGCCAGCAGCTACCCGACAGCCTCTGGGGCCAACGTCCTGACTTTC
CASSYPTASGANVLTF
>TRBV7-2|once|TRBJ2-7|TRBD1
TGTGCCAGCCGACAGGGGACTCCCTACTCCTACGAGCAGTACTTC
CASRQGTPYSYEQYF
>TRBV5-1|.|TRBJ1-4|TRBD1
TGCGCCAGCAGCGTACAACAGGGGGCAGGTGAAAAACTGTTTTTT
CASSVQQGAGEKLFF
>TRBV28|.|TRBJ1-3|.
TGTGCCACCCTTCAACAGCTCTCTGGAAACACCATATATTTT
CATLQQLSGNTIYF
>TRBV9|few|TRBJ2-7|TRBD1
TGTGCCAGCAGCCCGGACAGGGGGTACCCACCCCTCTACGAGCAGTACTTC
CASSPDRGYPPLYEQYF
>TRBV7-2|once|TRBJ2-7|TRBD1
TGTGCCAGCAGCTCTAATCCGGGACAGACCTACGAGCAGTACTTC
CASSSNPGQTYEQYF
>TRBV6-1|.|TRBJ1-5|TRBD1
TGTGCCAGCAGCGTGGGACAGGGTGATTGGCAGCCCCAGCATTTT
CASSVGQGDWQPQHF
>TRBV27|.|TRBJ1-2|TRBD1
TGTGCCAGCAGTTTCTCGAAGGGGGCCTATGGCTACACCTTC
CASSFSKGAYGYTF
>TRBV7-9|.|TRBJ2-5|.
TGTGCCAGCAGCTTTCAAGGCAGGGTCGGGGAGACCCAGTACTTC
CASSFQGRVGETQYF
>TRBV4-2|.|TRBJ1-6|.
TGTGCCAGCAGCCAAGAGGCCCCGGGGAATACTAATTCACCCCTCCACTTT
CASSQEAPGNTNSPLHF
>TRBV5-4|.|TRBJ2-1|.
TGTGCCAGCAGCGGATCGGACGGACTGCGTACCTACAATGAGCAGTTCTTC
CASSGSDGLRTYNEQFF
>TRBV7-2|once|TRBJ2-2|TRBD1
TGTGCCAGCGGACCTACAGGGGTTACCGGGGAGCTGTTTTTT
CASGPTGVTGELFF
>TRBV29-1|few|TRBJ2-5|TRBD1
TGCAGTGCCCTGACAGGGGGAACCCTACTTTTCCCCGCCCAGTACTTC
CSALTGGTLLFPAQYF
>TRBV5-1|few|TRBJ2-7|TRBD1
TGCGCCAGCAGCCCAGGAAGCGCGGGCAGGGGGCGGCCCCCCTCCTACGAGCAGTACTTC
CASSPGSAGRGRPPSYEQYF
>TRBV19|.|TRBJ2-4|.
TGTGCCCAGGACAAAAACATTCAGTACTTC
CAQDKNIQYF
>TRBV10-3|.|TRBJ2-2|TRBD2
TGTGCCATCAGTGCGGGGGGGGGAGACACCGGGGAGCTGTTTTTT
CAISAGGGDTGELFF
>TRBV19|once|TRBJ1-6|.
TGTGCCAGTAGTATAACAGGCGATAATAATTCACCCCTCCACTTT
CASSITGDNNSPLHF
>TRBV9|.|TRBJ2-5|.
TGTGCCAGCAGCAGCGGGACACGGAGCCAAGAGACCCAGTACTTC
CASSSGTRSQETQYF
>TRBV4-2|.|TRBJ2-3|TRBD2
TGTGCCAGCAGCCCCGGACTAGCGGGGGGGCCGGAAGATACGCAGTATTTT
CASSPGLAGGPEDTQYF
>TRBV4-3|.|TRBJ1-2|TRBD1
TGCGCCAGCAGCCAAGAGTGGACAGGGGTTAACTATGGCTACACCTTC
CASSQEWTGVNYGYTF
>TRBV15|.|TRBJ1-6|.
TGTGCCACCAGCAGAGATTCGGCACCCCTCCACTTT
CATSRDSAPLHF
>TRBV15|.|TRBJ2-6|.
TGTGCCACCAGCAGAGATGGGAGCTCTGGGGCCAACGTCCTGACTTTC
CATSRDGSSGANVLTF
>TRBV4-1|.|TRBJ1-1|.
TGCGCCAGCAGCCACCAGACAGTCTCGATGAACACTGAAGCTTTCTTT
CASSHQTVSMNTEAFF
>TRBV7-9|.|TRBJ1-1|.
TGTGCCAGCAGCTCAGTCAACCTGAACACTGAAGCTTTCTTT
CASSSVNLNTEAFF
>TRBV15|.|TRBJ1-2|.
TGTGCCACCAGCCCCCGTATGGGCGCGTATGGCTACACCTTC
CATSPRMGAYGYTF
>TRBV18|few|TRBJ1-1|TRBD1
TGTGCCAGCTCACCCTCAGGGGGCTCGAACACTGAAGCTTTCTTT
CASSPSGGSNTEAFF
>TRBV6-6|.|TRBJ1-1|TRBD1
TGTGCCAGCAGCTACGACAGGGGGCGGGGGAACACTGAAGCTTTCTTT
CASSYDRGRGNTEAFF
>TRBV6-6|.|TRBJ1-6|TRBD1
TGTGCCAGCAGACTATCGGGACAGGGGAATTCACCCCTCCACTTT
CASRLSGQGNSPLHF